This T cell receptor (beta chain) was obtained from a study of T cell responses to AZD1222 COVID-19 vaccine. Here immunoSEQ multiplex PCR was the method, and the copy in TCRdb shows in-frame clones only, minus some. The repertoire includes 75,000 to 100,000 clones, approximately 83% of them detected once, and around 5.9% sits in the top ten. On this clone itself: Its matching antigen is unknown.

Study findings and constraints: Donors skewed white British and female; clonal diversity was possibly underestimated.

This CDR3 has 13 residues. Deletions cut 1 base from V and 7 bases from J, with 8 bases between. V and J are TRBV12-3 or TRBV12-4 and TRBJ2-1; D is uncertain. Sequencing used peripheral blood, obtained on day 0 of AZD1222 vaccination. This sequence originates from an adult in good health. The CDR3 bases are TGTGCCAGCAGTTTAGGGGTTGAAAATGAGCAGTTCTTC. The encoded protein is CASSLGVENEQFF.